Following are 3 T cell receptor beta chains from one sample sequenced in a study of CD8 T cells in ankylosing spondylitis. TCRdb analysed the 5' RACE reads with MiXCR anew, one entry per CDR3 protein. The sample has 350,000 or so distinct CDR3 sequences; roughly 14% are singletons. The source material was blood, either unsorted or a sorted T cell fraction (not recorded which). The receptors here all came from a male donor with ankylosing spondylitis or in good health (not recorded which).

This clonotype occurred many times. The CDR3 protein is CASSLGGATNTEAFF. The CDR3 DNA is TGCGCCAGCAGCTTGGGAGGGGCCACCAACACTGAAGCTTTCTTT. This chain links TRBV5-1 with TRBJ1-1; tentatively, D is TRBD1 (5 bases). Looked up from germline, CDR1 is SGHRS and CDR2 is YFSETQ. The CDR3 has 15 amino acids. Trimming shortened V by 0 bases and J by 2 bases, and 11 bases separated the two germline ends.

This clonotype was seen a few times. The gene calls are TRBV7-9 and TRBJ1-2, with TRBD1 matching 10 bases. The ends lost 0 bases at V and 7 bases at J; junction bases unmatched: 8. The CDR3 is 16 residues long. Germline V CDR1 and CDR2: SEHNR, FQNEAQ (reference sequence). CDR3 in amino acids: CASSLALTGGVAGYTF. Written as DNA, the CDR3 is TGTGCCAGCAGCTTAGCTTTGACAGGGGGCGTCGCTGGCTACACCTTC.

V gene TRBV11-3 combines with J gene TRBJ2-5; 7 nucleotides align to TRBD1. This CDR3 is built from 17 residues. Germline V gives CDR1 SGHNT, CDR2 YENEEA. After removal of 1 base from V and 2 bases from J, the junction contained 10 bases not matched to a gene. The chain's CDR3 is CASSLAGTAPQQETQYF. CDR3 nucleotides: TGTGCCAGCAGCTTAGCCGGGACAGCGCCCCAACAAGAGACCCAGTACTTC.